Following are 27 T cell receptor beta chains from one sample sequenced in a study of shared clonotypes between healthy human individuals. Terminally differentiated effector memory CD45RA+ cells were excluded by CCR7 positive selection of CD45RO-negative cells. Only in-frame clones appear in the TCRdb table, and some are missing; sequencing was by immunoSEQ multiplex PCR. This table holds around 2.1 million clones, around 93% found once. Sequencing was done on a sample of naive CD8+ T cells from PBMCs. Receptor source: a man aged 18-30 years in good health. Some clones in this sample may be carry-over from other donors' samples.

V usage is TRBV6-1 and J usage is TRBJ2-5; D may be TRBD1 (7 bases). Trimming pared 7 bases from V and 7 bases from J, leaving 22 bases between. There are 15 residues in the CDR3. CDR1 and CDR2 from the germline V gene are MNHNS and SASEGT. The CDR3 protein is CASTPRGTVAGTQYF. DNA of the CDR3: TGTGCCAGCACTCCGCGCGGGACAGTAGCAGGGACCCAGTACTTC.

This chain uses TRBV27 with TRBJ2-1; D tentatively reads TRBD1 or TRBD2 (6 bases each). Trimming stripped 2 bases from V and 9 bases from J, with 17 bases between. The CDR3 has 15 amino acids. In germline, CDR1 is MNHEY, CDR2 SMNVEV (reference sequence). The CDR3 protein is CASSLGVGGRREQFF. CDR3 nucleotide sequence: TGTGCCAGCAGTTTAGGGGTAGGGGGGAGGCGTGAGCAGTTCTTC.

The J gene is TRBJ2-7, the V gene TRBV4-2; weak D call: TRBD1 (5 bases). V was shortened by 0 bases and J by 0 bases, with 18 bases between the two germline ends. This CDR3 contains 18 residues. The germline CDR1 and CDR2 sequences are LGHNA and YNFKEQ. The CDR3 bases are TGTGCCAGCAGCCAAGAGGATAGGGGCTTAATCCGCTCCTACGAGCAGTACTTC. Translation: CASSQEDRGLIRSYEQYF.

DNA for the CDR3: TGTGCCAGCAGCTTGGGTCGTGCGGGGGGCCACAATCAGCCCCAGCATTTT. It specifies CASSLGRAGGHNQPQHF. The chain recombines TRBV7-8 with TRBJ1-5; weak D call: TRBD1 (6 bases). The CDR3 is 17 amino acids. Germline assignment: CDR1 SGHVS and CDR2 FQNEAQ. Trimming took 3 bases from V and 3 from J, leaving 18 bases between them.

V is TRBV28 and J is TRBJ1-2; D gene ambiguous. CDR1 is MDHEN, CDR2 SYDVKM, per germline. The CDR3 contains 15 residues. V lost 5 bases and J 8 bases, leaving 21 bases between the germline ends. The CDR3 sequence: CASSIQSETSSGYTF. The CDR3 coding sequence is TGTGCCAGCAGTATACAATCCGAGACCTCCTCCGGCTACACCTTC.

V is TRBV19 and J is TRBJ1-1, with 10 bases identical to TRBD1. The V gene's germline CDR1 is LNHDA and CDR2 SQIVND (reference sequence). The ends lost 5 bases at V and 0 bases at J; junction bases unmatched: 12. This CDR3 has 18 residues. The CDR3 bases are TGTGCCAGTAGTCCTAGGAGCCGGGACAGGGGTCTGAACACTGAAGCTTTCTTT. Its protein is CASSPRSRDRGLNTEAFF.

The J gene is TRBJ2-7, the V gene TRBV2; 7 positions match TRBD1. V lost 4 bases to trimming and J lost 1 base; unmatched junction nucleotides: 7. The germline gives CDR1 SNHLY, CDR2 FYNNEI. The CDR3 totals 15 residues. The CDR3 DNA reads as TGTGCCAGCAGTGGGGTAGGGACAGAGTCCTACGAGCAGTACTTC. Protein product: CASSGVGTESYEQYF.

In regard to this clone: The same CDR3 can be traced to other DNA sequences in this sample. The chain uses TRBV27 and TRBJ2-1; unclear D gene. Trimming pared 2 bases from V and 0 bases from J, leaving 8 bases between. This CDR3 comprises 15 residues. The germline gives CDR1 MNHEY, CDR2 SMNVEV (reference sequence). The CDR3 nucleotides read TGTGCCAGCAGTTTAGGCGTGAGCTCCTACAATGAGCAGTTCTTC. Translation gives CASSLGVSSYNEQFF.

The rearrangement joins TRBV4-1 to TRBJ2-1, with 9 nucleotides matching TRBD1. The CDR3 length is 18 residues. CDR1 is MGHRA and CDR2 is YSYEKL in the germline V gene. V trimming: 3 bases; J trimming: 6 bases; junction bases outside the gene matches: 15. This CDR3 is CASSQSTPRDRVLNEQFF. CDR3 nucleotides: TGCGCCAGCAGCCAGTCCACCCCCCGGGACAGGGTGCTCAATGAGCAGTTCTTC.

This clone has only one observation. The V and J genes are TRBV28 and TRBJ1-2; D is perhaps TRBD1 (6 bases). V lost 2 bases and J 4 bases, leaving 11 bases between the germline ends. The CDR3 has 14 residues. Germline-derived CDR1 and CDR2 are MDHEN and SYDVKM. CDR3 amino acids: CASSLRGAPYGYTF. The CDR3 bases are TGTGCCAGCAGTTTACGGGGGGCTCCCTATGGCTACACCTTC.

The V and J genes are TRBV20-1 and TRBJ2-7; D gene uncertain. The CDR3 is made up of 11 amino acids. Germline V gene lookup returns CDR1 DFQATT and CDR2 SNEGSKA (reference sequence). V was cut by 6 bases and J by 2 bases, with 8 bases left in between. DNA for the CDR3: TGCAGTGCCACCCCCCCCTACGAGCAGTACTTC. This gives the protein CSATPPYEQYF.

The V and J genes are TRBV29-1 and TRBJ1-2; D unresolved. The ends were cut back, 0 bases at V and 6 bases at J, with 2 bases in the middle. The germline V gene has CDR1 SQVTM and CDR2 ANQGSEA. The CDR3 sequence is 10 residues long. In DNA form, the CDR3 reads TGCAGCGTTGAAGAGAATGGCTACACCTTC. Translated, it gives CSVEENGYTF.

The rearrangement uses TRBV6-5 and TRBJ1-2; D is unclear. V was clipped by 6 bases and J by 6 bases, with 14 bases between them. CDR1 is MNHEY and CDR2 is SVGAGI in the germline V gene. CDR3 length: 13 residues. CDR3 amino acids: CASSPHRADGYTF. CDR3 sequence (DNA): TGTGCCAGCAGCCCCCACCGGGCGGATGGCTACACCTTC.

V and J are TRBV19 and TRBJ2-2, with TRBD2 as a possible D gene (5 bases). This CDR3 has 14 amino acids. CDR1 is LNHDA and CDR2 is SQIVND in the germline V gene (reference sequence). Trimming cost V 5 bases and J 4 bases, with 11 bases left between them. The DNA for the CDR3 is TGTGCCAGTAGTTCTTTGAGGGCCACCGGGGAGCTGTTTTTT. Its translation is CASSSLRATGELFF.

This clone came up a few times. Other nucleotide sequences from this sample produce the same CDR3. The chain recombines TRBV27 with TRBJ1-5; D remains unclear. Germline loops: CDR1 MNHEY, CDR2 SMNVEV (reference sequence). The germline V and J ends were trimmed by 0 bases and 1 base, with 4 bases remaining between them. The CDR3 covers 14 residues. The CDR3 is CASSLSGSNQPQHF. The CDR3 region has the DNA TGTGCCAGCAGTTTATCTGGGAGCAATCAGCCCCAGCATTTT.

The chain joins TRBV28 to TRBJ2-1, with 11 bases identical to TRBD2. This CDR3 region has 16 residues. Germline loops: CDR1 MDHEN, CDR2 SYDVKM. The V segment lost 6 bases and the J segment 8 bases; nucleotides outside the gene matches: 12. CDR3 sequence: CASSPKLAGVLDEQFF. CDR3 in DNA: TGTGCCAGCAGCCCGAAACTAGCGGGAGTCCTCGATGAGCAGTTCTTC.

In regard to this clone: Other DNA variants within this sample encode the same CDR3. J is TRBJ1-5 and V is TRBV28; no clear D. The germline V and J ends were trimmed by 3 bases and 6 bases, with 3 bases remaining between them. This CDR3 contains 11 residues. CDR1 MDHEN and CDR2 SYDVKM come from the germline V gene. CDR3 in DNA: TGTGCCAGCAGTTTGGGTCAGCCCCAGCATTTT. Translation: CASSLGQPQHF.

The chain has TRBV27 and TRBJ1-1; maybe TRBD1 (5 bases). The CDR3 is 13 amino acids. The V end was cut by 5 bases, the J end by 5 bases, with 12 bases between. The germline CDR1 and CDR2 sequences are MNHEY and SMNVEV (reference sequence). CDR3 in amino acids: CASSPRVTTEAFF. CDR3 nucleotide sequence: TGTGCCAGCAGTCCCAGGGTAACGACTGAAGCTTTCTTT.

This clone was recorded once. For the CDR3, the DNA is TGTGCCAGTCGCGTGGGCCTCGGACTAGGGTACGAGCAGTACTTC. Amino acid sequence: CASRVGLGLGYEQYF. V gene TRBV28 combines with J gene TRBJ2-7, with 7 bases that match TRBD2. Trimming cost V 9 bases and J 4 bases; bases outside gene matches: 15. Germline CDR1 reads MDHEN; CDR2 reads SYDVKM. The CDR3 length is 15 residues.

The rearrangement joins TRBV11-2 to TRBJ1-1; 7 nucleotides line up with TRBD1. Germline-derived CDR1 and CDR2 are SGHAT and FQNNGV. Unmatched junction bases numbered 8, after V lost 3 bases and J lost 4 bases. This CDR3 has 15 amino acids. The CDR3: CASSLDRKRGTEAFF. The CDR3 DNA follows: TGTGCCAGCAGCTTGGACAGGAAACGGGGCACTGAAGCTTTCTTT.

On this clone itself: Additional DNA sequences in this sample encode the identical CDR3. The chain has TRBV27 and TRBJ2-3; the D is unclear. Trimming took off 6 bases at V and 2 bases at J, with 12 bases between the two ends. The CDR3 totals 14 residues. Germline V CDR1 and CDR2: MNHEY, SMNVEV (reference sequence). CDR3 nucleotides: TGTGCCAGCAGCCTGAGAGAATCCACAGATACGCAGTATTTT. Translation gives CASSLRESTDTQYF.

This CDR3 is CASSLDTGGSTEAFF. The CDR3 nucleotides are TGTGCCAGCAGCCTCGATACAGGGGGGAGCACTGAAGCTTTCTTT. The rearrangement joins TRBV16 to TRBJ1-1; 8 nucleotides agree with TRBD1. Trimming cost V 4 bases and J 4 bases; bases outside gene matches: 8. The CDR3 length is 15 residues. The germline CDR1 and CDR2 sequences are KGHSY and FQNENV.

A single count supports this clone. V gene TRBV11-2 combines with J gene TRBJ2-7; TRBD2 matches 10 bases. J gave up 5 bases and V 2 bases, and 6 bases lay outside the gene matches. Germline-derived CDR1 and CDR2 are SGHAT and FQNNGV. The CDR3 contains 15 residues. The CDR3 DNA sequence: TGTGCCAGCAGCTTAAAGAGCGGGAGGGCCAACGAGCAGTACTTC. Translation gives CASSLKSGRANEQYF.

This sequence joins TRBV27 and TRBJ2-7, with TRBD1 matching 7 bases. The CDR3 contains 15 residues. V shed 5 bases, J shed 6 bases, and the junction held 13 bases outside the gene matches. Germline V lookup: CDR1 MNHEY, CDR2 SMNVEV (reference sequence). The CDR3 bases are TGTGCCAGCAGTGCCATAGGTCGACAGGGCTTCGAGCAGTACTTC. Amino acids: CASSAIGRQGFEQYF.

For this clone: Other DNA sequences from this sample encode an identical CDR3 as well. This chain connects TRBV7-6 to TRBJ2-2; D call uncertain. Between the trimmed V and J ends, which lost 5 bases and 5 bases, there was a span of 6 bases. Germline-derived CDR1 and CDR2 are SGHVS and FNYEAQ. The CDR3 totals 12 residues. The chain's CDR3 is CASSLGTGELFF. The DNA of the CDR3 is TGTGCCAGCAGCCTCGGGACCGGGGAGCTGTTTTTT.

The CDR3, as DNA: TGTGCCATCAGTGAATCGGCCACAGGGTTTGGAAACACCATATATTTT. Its translation is CAISESATGFGNTIYF. The V call is TRBV10-3, the J call TRBJ1-3; D is perhaps TRBD1 (6 bases). The CDR3 sequence is 16 residues long. Trimming took 3 bases from V and 3 from J, leaving 15 bases between them. CDR1 ENHRY and CDR2 SYGVKD come from the germline V gene.

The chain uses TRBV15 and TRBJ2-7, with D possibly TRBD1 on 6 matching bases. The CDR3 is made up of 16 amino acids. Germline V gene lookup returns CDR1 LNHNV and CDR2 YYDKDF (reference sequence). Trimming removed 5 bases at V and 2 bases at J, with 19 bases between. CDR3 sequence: CATSGYGQGLTYEQYF. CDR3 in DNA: TGTGCCACCAGCGGATATGGGCAGGGGCTCACCTACGAGCAGTACTTC.